The 29 T cell receptor beta chains given below trace back to one sample, sequenced in a study of blood T cell repertoires in COVID-19 (dated by TCRdb to about 2020). The library came from the immunoSEQ multiplex PCR assay. Imported from immuneACCESS, the table was reduced by TCRdb to in-frame sequences with V and J called. These copies leave out some clones; in studies compared against another copy, an unresolved V gene accounts for under half, and the cause of the remainder is not known. Recorded for this sample are some 200,000 clones; about 85% of them occurred a single time. The ten largest clones capture 15% to 20% of the sample. Sequencing was done on a sample of peripheral blood. The receptors derive from an elderly woman with active or convalescent COVID-19.

The chain is built from TRBV18 and TRBJ2-3; 7 bases are shared with TRBD1. Germline CDR1 reads KGHSH; CDR2 reads LQKENI. CDR3 length: 13 amino acids. J lost 6 bases, V lost 4 bases, and 4 bases had no gene match. CDR3 sequence (DNA): TGTGCCAGCTCACAGACAGGGATGGATACGCAGTATTTT. It yields the protein CASSQTGMDTQYF.

The V gene is TRBV9, the J gene TRBJ2-1; 10 positions agree with TRBD2. The germline V gene encodes CDR1 SGDLS and CDR2 YYNGEE. The CDR3 is 16 residues long. J was trimmed by 9 bases and V by 2 bases; bases with no gene match: 11. Here the CDR3 DNA reads TGTGCCAGCAGCGTTGGGCTAGCGGGAGCCGCGGGTGAGCAGTTCTTC. Its translation: CASSVGLAGAAGEQFF.

The gene calls are TRBV9 and TRBJ2-3; D is perhaps TRBD2 (6 bases). Germline lookup yields CDR1 SGDLS and CDR2 YYNGEE. The CDR3 is made up of 20 amino acids. Trimming cost V 0 bases and J 0 bases, with 23 bases left between them. CDR3 in DNA: TGTGCCAGCAGCGTAGATTCTGGGAGGAGGGACCCAGTAAGCACAGATACGCAGTATTTT. This sequence encodes CASSVDSGRRDPVSTDTQYF.

CDR3 in DNA: TGTGCCAGTAGTATGTTGCGGAGCTCTGGGGCCAACGTCCTGACTTTC. It is translated as CASSMLRSSGANVLTF. The chain is built from TRBV19 and TRBJ2-6; D is undetermined. The V gene lost 3 bases and the J gene lost 0 bases, with 9 bases spanning the gap. This CDR3 contains 16 residues. Germline lookup yields CDR1 LNHDA and CDR2 SQIVND (reference sequence).

This clone was picked up one time. The chain has TRBV5-1 and TRBJ1-2, with TRBD1 as a possible D gene (5 bases). Looked up from germline, CDR1 is SGHRS and CDR2 is YFSETQ. V lost 4 bases and J 6 bases, leaving 13 bases between the germline ends. This CDR3 comprises 13 residues. In DNA form, the CDR3 reads TGCGCCAGCAGCCCGGGACTAGAAGATGGCTACACCTTC. This translates into CASSPGLEDGYTF.

The chain recombines TRBV9 with TRBJ2-2; tentatively, D is TRBD1 (6 bases). V lost 3 bases to trimming and J lost 1 base, with 10 bases between them. The germline gives CDR1 SGDLS, CDR2 YYNGEE. The CDR3 extends over 15 amino acids. The CDR3 reads CASSAQGQNTGELFF. DNA of the CDR3: TGTGCCAGCAGCGCCCAGGGACAGAACACCGGGGAGCTGTTTTTT.

V gene TRBV19 combines with J gene TRBJ1-2; 9 nucleotides match TRBD1. Germline lookup yields CDR1 LNHDA and CDR2 SQIVND (reference sequence). V was pared by 6 bases and J by 5 bases, with 4 bases of the junction left unmatched. The CDR3 runs 13 residues. The DNA of the CDR3 is TGTGCCAGTAGCGAAGACAGGGGGTATGGCTACACCTTC. Encoded protein: CASSEDRGYGYTF.

The chain combines TRBV11-2 with TRBJ2-3; 9 bases are a match to TRBD2. The V gene end was trimmed by 2 bases and the J gene end by 3 bases; junction bases not matched to a gene: 0. CDR1 SGHAT and CDR2 FQNNGV come from the germline V gene. This CDR3 region has 14 residues. CDR3 DNA: TGTGCCAGCAGCTTACTAGCGGGAACAGATACGCAGTATTTT. Amino acid sequence: CASSLLAGTDTQYF.

The V and J genes are TRBV7-2 and TRBJ1-6; a weak D match, TRBD1 (5 bases). Germline V gene sequence: CDR1 SGHTA, CDR2 FQGNSA. CDR3 length equals 15 residues. The V end was cut by 4 bases, the J end by 10 bases, with 17 bases between. CDR3 bases: TGTGCCAGCAGCTCGGGGACTCACGCTGGGTCACCCCTCCACTTT. This gives the protein CASSSGTHAGSPLHF.

This clone was observed many times. At one boundary the junction diverges from the germline segment, which might be a read error. This specimen includes other DNA sequences encoding the same CDR3. The V gene is TRBV5-1, the J gene TRBJ1-6; D unresolved. The length of the CDR3 is 13 residues. The V gene's germline CDR1 is SGHRS and CDR2 YFSETQ. The CDR3: CASSLKLDSPLHF. CDR3 coding DNA: TGCGCCAGCAGCTTAAAACTTGATTCGCCCCTCCACTTT. Full variable domain (outside the CDR3, taken from reference TRBV5-1 and TRBJ1-6): KAGVTQTPRYLIKTRGQQVTLSCSPISGHRSVSWYQQTPGQGLQFLFEYFSETQRNKGNFPGRFSGRQFSNSRSEMNVSTLELGDSALYLCASSLKLDSPLHFGNGTRLTVT.

The chain carries TRBV6-2 or TRBV6-3 and TRBJ1-3; D might be TRBD1 (5 bases). The germline V gene has CDR1 MNHEY and CDR2 SVGEGT. V lost 4 bases to trimming and J lost 8 bases, with 12 bases between them. The CDR3 spans 13 residues. The CDR3 nucleotides read TGTGCCAGCAGTTTGTGGGGCAGAGACACCATATATTTT. Protein product: CASSLWGRDTIYF.

J is TRBJ2-7 and V is TRBV3-1 (or the pseudogene TRBV3-2); D is uncertain. The CDR3 spans 13 residues. Germline values: CDR1 LGHDT, CDR2 YNNKEL (reference sequence). V shed 1 base and J shed 5 bases, with 9 bases lying between them. The CDR3 sequence is CASSQVGTDEQYF. In nucleotides, the CDR3 is TGTGCCAGCAGCCAAGTGGGTACAGACGAGCAGTACTTC.

Only a few counts were recorded for this clone. The rearrangement links TRBV30 to TRBJ1-6; TRBD1 matches 7 bases. V lost 2 bases to trimming and J lost 8 bases; unmatched junction nucleotides: 6. CDR3 length equals 14 residues. CDR1 and CDR2 (germline): GTSNPN, SVGIG (reference sequence). The CDR3 reads CAWSKGTVDSPLHF. Here the CDR3 DNA reads TGTGCCTGGAGTAAAGGGACAGTCGATTCACCCCTCCACTTT. The variable domain in full, completed from reference TRBV30 and TRBJ1-6, reads SQTIHQWPATLVQPVGSPLSLECTVEGTSNPNLYWYRQAAGRGLQLLFYSVGIGQISSEVPQNLSASRPQDRQFILSSKKLLLSDSGFYLCAWSKGTVDSPLHFGNGTRLTVT.

This rearrangement joins TRBV4-1 to TRBJ2-5; 7 positions match TRBD2. Germline values: CDR1 MGHRA, CDR2 YSYEKL. Trimming took 5 bases from V and 1 from J; bases not matched to a gene: 4. This CDR3 has 14 residues. CDR3 region: CASSSGLLQETQYF. CDR3 in DNA: TGCGCCAGCAGCTCGGGACTACTCCAAGAGACCCAGTACTTC.

The CDR3 nucleotides are TGTGCCAGAAGCTTAGTAGAACAGGGGGAAACCTACGAGCAGTACTTC. Translation: CARSLVEQGETYEQYF. The chain joins TRBV7-5 to TRBJ2-7; the table's D call of TRBD1 was not tested on the DNA. TRBV7-5 counts as a pseudogene. This CDR3 has 16 amino acids.

V gene TRBV2 combines with J gene TRBJ1-6; no clear D gene. Germline assignment: CDR1 SNHLY and CDR2 FYNNEI. V was trimmed by 5 bases and J by 8 bases, leaving 13 bases between them. The CDR3 spans 14 residues. The CDR3 here is CASSPLMSDSPLHF. The CDR3 DNA is TGTGCCAGCAGTCCCCTTATGAGTGATTCACCCCTCCACTTT.

This chain connects TRBV7-2 to TRBJ2-7, with 11 bases that match TRBD2. Per germline, CDR1 SGHTA and CDR2 FQGNSA. V lost 4 bases and J lost 3; bases outside the gene matches: 2. The length of the CDR3 is 14 residues. The CDR3 loop reads CASSSTSGSYEQYF. The CDR3 coding sequence is TGTGCCAGCAGCTCTACTAGCGGGAGCTACGAGCAGTACTTC.

V and J are TRBV29-1 and TRBJ2-1; 11 bases are a match to TRBD1. Germline values: CDR1 SQVTM, CDR2 ANQGSEA. The CDR3 runs to 15 residues. Losses at the gene ends were 8 bases for V and 0 bases for J; bases not matched to a gene: 6. Here the CDR3 reads CSTRTGGTSYNEQFF. As DNA, the CDR3 is TGCAGCACCCGGACAGGGGGCACCTCCTACAATGAGCAGTTCTTC.

The J gene is TRBJ2-1, the V gene TRBV2, with D maybe TRBD2 (6 bases). The germline V and J ends were trimmed by 8 bases and 6 bases, with 8 bases remaining between them. The length of the CDR3 is 11 residues. The germline CDR1 and CDR2 sequences are SNHLY and FYNNEI. CDR3 nucleotide sequence: TGTGCCAGCGCTAGCGCCAATGAGCAGTTCTTC. This codes for CASASANEQFF.

This rearrangement joins TRBV2 to TRBJ1-4; possibly TRBD1 for D (5 bases). This CDR3 region has 14 residues. The germline gives CDR1 SNHLY, CDR2 FYNNEI. Deletions cut 3 bases from V and 5 bases from J, with 10 bases between. The DNA of the CDR3 is TGTGCCAGCAGTGACAGGGCCCGGAATGAAAAACTGTTTTTT. Amino acids: CASSDRARNEKLFF.

Comments on this clone: The sample holds other DNA sequences that translate to the same CDR3. The rearrangement links TRBV18 to TRBJ1-1; D is possibly TRBD1 (5 bases). The ends were cut back, 6 bases at V and 4 bases at J, with 12 bases in the middle. The CDR3 has 13 residues. CDR1 and CDR2 from the germline V gene are KGHSH and LQKENI. This CDR3 reads CASSQTVSTEAFF. CDR3 DNA: TGTGCCAGCTCGCAGACAGTGTCCACTGAAGCTTTCTTT.

The chain combines TRBV5-1 with TRBJ2-3; D perhaps matches TRBD1 (5 bases). Deletions cut 0 bases from V and 4 bases from J, with 6 bases between. The germline V gene encodes CDR1 SGHRS and CDR2 YFSETQ. CDR3 length: 13 residues. The CDR3 nucleotides read TGCGCCAGCAGCTTGGGGGGCGCAGATACGCAGTATTTT. Translation gives CASSLGGADTQYF.

This sequence joins TRBV7-8 and TRBJ1-3, with 10 nucleotides matching TRBD1. The V and J ends lost 5 bases and 0 bases, in that order; junction bases with no gene match: 10. CDR1 and CDR2 (germline): SGHVS, FQNEAQ. This CDR3 is 18 amino acids long. CDR3 sequence: CASSPMRQGALSGNTIYF. CDR3 DNA sequence: TGTGCCAGCAGCCCGATGAGACAGGGGGCCCTCTCTGGAAACACCATATATTTT.

The gene calls are TRBV27 and TRBJ1-1; a weak D match, TRBD1 (5 bases). The length of the CDR3 is 13 residues. V shed 4 bases and J shed 11 bases, with 17 bases lying between them. Germline V lookup: CDR1 MNHEY, CDR2 SMNVEV (reference sequence). The chain's CDR3 is CASSSLGWGEAFF. CDR3 DNA sequence: TGTGCCAGCAGTTCCCTGGGCTGGGGCGAGGCTTTCTTT.

This clone showed up just once. The CDR3 loop reads CASSPALRDEQFF. The CDR3, as DNA: TGTGCCAGCTCACCAGCCTTGCGGGATGAGCAGTTCTTC. This chain uses TRBV18 with TRBJ2-1; D possibly corresponds to TRBD2 (5 bases). The germline gives CDR1 KGHSH, CDR2 LQKENI. The CDR3 extends over 13 amino acids. Trimming cost V 2 bases and J 8 bases, with 10 bases left between them.

The chain is built from TRBV29-1 and TRBJ1-2; D uncertain. Germline values: CDR1 SQVTM, CDR2 ANQGSEA. Deletions cut 6 bases from V and 8 bases from J, with 16 bases between. The CDR3 is 12 amino acids. The CDR3 loop is CSVRVHEWGYTF. CDR3 sequence (DNA): TGCAGCGTCCGGGTGCATGAATGGGGCTACACCTTC.

The gene calls are TRBV7-6 and TRBJ1-3, with 9 nucleotides matching TRBD1. Germline V gene lookup returns CDR1 SGHVS and CDR2 FNYEAQ. Germline trimming cut 5 bases from V and 0 bases from J; bases unmatched to any gene: 5. The CDR3 length is 16 residues. The CDR3, as DNA: TGTGCCAGCAGCGCCACAGGGGGCATCTCTGGAAACACCATATATTTT. Translating gives CASSATGGISGNTIYF.

V gene TRBV6-2 or TRBV6-3 combines with J gene TRBJ1-6, with a weak D call TRBD1 (5 bases). V was pared by 6 bases and J by 7 bases, with 10 bases between. This CDR3 comprises 13 residues. The V gene's germline CDR1 is MNHEY and CDR2 SVGEGT. CDR3 sequence: CASSRRQNSPLHF. CDR3 coding DNA: TGTGCCAGCAGCAGACGACAGAATTCACCCCTCCACTTT.

This rearrangement joins TRBV9 to TRBJ2-7; D ambiguous. Trimming shortened V by 4 bases and J by 0 bases, and 17 bases separated the two germline ends. Germline CDR1 is SGDLS and CDR2 is YYNGEE. The length of the CDR3 is 16 residues. The CDR3 nucleotides read TGTGCCAGCAGCAGCCCCCCCAGCGCGAGCTCCTACGAGCAGTACTTC. The encoded protein is CASSSPPSASSYEQYF.